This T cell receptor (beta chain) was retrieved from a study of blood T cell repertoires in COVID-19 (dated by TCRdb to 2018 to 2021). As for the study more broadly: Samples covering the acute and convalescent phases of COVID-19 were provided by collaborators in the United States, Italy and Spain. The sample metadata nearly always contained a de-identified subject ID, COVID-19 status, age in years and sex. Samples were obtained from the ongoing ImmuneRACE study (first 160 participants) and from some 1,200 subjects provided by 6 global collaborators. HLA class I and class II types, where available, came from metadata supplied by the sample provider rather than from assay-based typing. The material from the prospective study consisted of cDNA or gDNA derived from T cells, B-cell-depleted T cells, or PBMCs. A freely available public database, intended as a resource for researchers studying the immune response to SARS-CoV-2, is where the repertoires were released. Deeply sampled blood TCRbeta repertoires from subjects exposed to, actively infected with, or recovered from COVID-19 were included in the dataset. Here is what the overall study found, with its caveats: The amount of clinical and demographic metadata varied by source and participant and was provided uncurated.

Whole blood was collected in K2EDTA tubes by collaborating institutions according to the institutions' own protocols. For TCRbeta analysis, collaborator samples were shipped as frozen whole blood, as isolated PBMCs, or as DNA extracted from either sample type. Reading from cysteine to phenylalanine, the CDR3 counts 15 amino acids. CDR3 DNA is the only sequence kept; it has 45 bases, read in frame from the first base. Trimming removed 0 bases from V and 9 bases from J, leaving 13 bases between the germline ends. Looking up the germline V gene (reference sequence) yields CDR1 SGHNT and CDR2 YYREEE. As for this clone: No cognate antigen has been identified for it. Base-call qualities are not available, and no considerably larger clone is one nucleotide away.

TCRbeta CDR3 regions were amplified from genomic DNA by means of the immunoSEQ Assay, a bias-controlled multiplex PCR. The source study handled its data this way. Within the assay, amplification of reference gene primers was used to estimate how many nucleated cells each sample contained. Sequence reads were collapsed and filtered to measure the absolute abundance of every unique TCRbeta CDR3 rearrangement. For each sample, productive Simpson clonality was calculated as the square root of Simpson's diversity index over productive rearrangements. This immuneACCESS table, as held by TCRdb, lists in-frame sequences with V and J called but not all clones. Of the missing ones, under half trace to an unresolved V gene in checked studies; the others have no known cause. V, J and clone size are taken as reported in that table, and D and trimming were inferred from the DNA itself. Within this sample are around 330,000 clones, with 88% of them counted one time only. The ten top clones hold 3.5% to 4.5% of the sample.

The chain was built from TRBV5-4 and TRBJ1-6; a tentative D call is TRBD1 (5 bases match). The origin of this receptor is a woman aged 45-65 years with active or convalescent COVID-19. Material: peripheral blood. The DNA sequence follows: TGTGCCAGCAGCTTGGTTGGACACCAGACTTCACCCCTCCACTTT. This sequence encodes CASSLVGHQTSPLHF.